This paragraph covers one T cell receptor beta chain sequence. This sample is drawn from a study of blood T cell repertoires in COVID-19. Profiling relied on immunoSEQ multiplex PCR, and the TCRdb table lists in-frame clones only, not all of them. The data contain just over 300,000 clones, roughly 89% of them seen just once; the ten biggest clones take up about 9.8%. Participants spanned ages about 18 to 90 years and resided in about two dozen US areas. The CDR3 contains 15 residues. V lost 2 bases to trimming and J lost 1 base, with 11 bases between them. Germline CDR1 and CDR2: SGHTA and FQGTGA. V gene TRBV7-3 combines with J gene TRBJ1-1, with D tentatively TRBD1 (6 bases). The sequencing input was PBMCs or T cells enriched from blood (not recorded which). This clonotype was obtained from a woman under 30 who had recovered from COVID-19. The chain's CDR3 is CASSLHPTGNTEAFF. For the CDR3, the DNA is TGTGCCAGCAGCTTACACCCGACAGGGAACACTGAAGCTTTCTTT.